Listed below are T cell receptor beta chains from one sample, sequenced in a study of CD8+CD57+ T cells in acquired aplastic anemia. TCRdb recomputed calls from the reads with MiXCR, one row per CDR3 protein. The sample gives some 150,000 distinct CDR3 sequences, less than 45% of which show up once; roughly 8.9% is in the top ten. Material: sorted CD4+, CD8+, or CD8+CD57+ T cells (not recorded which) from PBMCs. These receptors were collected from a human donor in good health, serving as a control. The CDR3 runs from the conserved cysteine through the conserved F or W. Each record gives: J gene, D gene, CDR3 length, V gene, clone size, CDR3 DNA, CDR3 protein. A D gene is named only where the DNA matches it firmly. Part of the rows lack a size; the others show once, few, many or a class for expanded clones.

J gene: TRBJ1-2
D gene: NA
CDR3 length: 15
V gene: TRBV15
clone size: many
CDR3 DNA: TGTGCCACCAGCAGAGGAAACAGGGAGGGGAATGGCTACACCTTC
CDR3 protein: CATSRGNREGNGYTF

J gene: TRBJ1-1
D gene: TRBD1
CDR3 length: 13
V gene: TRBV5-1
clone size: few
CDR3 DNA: TGCGCCAGCAGCTTCAGGGGGCAGACTGAAGCTTTCTTT
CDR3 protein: CASSFRGQTEAFF

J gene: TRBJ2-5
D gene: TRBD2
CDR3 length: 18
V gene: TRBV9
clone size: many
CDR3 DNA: TGTGCCAGCAGCGTACATCCTAGCGGGGGGAGCAGAAACGGGACCCAGTACTTC
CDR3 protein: CASSVHPSGGSRNGTQYF

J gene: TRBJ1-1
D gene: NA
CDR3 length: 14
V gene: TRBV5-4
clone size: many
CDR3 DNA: TGTGCCAGCAGCTTACCTGACAGGAACACTGAAGCTTTCTTT
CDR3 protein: CASSLPDRNTEAFF

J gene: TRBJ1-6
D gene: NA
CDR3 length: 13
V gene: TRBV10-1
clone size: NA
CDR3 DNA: TGCGCCAGCAGTGGACAGCATAATTCACCCCTCCACTTT
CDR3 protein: CASSGQHNSPLHF

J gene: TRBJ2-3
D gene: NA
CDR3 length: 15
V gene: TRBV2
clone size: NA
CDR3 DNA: TGTGCCAGCAGTGAAGCTACGCGCGGTACAGATACGCAGTATTTT
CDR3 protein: CASSEATRGTDTQYF

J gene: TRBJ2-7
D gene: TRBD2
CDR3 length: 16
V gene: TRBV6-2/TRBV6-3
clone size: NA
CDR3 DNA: TGTGCCAGCAGTTACTCGACCTGGGACTACCTCTTGGAGCAGTACTTC
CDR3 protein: CASSYSTWDYLLEQYF

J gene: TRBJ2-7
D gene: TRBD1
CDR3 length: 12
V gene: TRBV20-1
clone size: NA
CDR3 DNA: TGCAGTGCGCCGGGACAGTTCTACGAGCAGTACTTC
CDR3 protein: CSAPGQFYEQYF

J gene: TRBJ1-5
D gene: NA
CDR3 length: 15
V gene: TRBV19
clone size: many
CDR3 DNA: TGTGCCAGTAGTGCGGGGGGGGGCGGCAATCAGCCCCAGCATTTT
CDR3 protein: CASSAGGGGNQPQHF

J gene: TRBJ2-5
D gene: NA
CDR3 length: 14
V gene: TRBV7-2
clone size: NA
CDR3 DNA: TGTGCCAGCAGCCTAAGGGTGGGGCAAGAGACCCAGTACTTC
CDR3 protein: CASSLRVGQETQYF

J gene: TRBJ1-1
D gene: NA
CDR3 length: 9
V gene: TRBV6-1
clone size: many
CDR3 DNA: TGTGCCTCCGGGTGGGAAGCTTTCTTT
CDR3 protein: CASGWEAFF

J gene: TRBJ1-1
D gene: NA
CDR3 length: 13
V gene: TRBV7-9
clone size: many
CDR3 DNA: TGTGCCAGCAGCGTAAATGCCCACACTGAAGCTTTCTTT
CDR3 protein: CASSVNAHTEAFF

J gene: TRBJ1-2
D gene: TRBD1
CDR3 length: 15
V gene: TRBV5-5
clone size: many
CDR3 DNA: TGTGCCAGCAGCTTGTCCGGGACAGGTATATATGGCTACACCTTC
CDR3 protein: CASSLSGTGIYGYTF

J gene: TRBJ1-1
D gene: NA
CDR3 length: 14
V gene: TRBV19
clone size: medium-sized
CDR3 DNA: TGTGCCAGTACCGTTAGCAGTACGAACACTGAAGCTTTCTTT
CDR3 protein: CASTVSSTNTEAFF

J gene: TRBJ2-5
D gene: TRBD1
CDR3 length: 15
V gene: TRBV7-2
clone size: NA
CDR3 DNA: TGTGCCAGCAGCCGGGGGACAGGGCGAATAGAGACCCAGTACTTC
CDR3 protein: CASSRGTGRIETQYF

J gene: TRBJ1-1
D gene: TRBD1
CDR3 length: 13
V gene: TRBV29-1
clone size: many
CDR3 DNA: TGCAGCGTTAGGGGACAGGGGTACACTGAAGCTTTCTTT
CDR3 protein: CSVRGQGYTEAFF

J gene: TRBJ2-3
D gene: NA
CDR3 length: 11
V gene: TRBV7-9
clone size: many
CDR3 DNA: TGTGCCAGCAGCTCAGCAGATACGCAGTATTTT
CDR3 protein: CASSSADTQYF

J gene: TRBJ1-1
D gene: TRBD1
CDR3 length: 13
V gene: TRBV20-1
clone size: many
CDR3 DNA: TGCAGTGCGGAGAGACAGGGGGGGACTGAAGCTTTCTTT
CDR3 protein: CSAERQGGTEAFF

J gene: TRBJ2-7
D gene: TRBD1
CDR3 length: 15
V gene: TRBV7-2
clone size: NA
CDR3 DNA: TGTGCCAGCAGCACTTCGACAGGGGGTTCTTACGAGCAGTACTTC
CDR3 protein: CASSTSTGGSYEQYF

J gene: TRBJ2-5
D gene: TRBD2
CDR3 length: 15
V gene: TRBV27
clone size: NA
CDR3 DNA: TGTGCCAGCAGTGCCTTAGGGACTAGCCCAGAGACCCAGTACTTC
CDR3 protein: CASSALGTSPETQYF

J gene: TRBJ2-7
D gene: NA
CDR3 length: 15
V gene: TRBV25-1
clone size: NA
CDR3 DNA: TGTGCCAGCAGCGTAGAGGGGGGGGAATCGTACAAGCAGTACTTC
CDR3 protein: CASSVEGGESYKQYF

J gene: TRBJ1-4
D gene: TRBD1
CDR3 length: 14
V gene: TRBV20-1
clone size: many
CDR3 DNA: TGCAGTGCCCCTGACAGGGGGCGTGGAGAAAAACTGTTTTTT
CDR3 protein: CSAPDRGRGEKLFF

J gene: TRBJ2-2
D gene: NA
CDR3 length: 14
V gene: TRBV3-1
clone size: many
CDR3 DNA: TGTGCCAGCAGCCAAAACAGAGTCACCGGGGAGCTGTTTTTT
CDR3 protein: CASSQNRVTGELFF

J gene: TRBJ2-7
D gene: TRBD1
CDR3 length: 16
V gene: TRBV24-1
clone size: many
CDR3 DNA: TGTGCCACCGGAACACGACAGGGGCGAAGCCCCTACGAGCAGTACTTC
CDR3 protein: CATGTRQGRSPYEQYF

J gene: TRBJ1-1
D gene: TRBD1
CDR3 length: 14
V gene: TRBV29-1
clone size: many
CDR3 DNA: TGCAGCGCCGACCGACAGGGGCCGAACACTGAAGCTTTCTTT
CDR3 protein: CSADRQGPNTEAFF

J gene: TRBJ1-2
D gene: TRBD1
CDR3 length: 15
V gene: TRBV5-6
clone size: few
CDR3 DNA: TGTGCCAGCAGCTTGAGTACAGGGGTAAAATATGGCTACACCTTC
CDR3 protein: CASSLSTGVKYGYTF

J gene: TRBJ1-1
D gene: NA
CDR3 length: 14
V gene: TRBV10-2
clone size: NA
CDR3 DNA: TGCGCCAGCAGGATCGCGGAGGGGGGCACTGAAGCTTTCTTT
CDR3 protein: CASRIAEGGTEAFF

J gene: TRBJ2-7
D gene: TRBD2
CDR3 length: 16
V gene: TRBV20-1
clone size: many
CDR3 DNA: TGCAGTGCTCTAAAATCAACCGGGACTAGCTACTACGAGCAGTACTTC
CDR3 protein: CSALKSTGTSYYEQYF

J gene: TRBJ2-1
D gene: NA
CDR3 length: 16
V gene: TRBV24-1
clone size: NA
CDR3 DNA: TGTGCCACCAGTGATGGCGCCGGGGGTTTCGTGAATGAGCAGTTCTTC
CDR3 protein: CATSDGAGGFVNEQFF

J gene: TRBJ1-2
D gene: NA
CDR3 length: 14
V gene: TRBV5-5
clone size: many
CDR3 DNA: TGTGCCAGCAGCTTGGAAGGGATGAACTATGGCTACACCTTC
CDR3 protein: CASSLEGMNYGYTF

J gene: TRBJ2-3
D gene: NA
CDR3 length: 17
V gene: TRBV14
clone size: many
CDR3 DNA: TGTGCCAGCAGCCAAGAGCTGGGTCCGGATAGCACAGATACGCAGTATTTT
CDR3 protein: CASSQELGPDSTDTQYF

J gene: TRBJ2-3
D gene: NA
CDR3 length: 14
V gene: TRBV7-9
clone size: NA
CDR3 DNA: TGTGCCAGCAGCTTTCCAGGGAGCACAGATACGCAGTATTTT
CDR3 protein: CASSFPGSTDTQYF

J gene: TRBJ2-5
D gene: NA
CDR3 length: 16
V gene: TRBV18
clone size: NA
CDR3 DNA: TGTGCCAGCTCACCGACGGGGAGGACCTCACAAGAGACCCAGTACTTC
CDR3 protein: CASSPTGRTSQETQYF

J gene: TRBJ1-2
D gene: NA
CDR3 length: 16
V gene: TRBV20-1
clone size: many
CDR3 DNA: TGCAGTGCTAGAGGGCAAGAGAGGGGGGGTTGGTATGGCTACACCTTC
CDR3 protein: CSARGQERGGWYGYTF

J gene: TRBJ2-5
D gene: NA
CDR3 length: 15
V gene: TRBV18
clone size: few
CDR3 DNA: TGTGCCAGCTCACAGGGCTTTGGCGGGTCGGAGACCCAGTACTTC
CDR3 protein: CASSQGFGGSETQYF

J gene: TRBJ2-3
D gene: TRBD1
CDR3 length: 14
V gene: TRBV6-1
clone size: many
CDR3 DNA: TGTGCCAGCTTGGGACAGGGGGAAACAGATACGCAGTATTTT
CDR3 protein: CASLGQGETDTQYF

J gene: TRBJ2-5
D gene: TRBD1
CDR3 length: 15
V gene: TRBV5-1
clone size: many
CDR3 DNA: TGCGCCAGCAGTTCCGGGACAGGGGGCGCAGAGACCCAGTACTTC
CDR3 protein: CASSSGTGGAETQYF

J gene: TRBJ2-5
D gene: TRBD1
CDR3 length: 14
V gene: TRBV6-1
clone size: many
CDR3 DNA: TGTGCCAGCAGTGAAGCATCAGCAGGGGGGACCCAGTACTTC
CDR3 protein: CASSEASAGGTQYF

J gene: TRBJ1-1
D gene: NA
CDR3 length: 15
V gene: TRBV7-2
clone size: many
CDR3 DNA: TGTGCCAGCAGCTTACAATTTTCTGGACACACTGAAGCTTTCTTT
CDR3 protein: CASSLQFSGHTEAFF